One sample yielded the 6 T cell receptor beta chains listed below, sequenced in a study of CD8+CD57+ T cells in acquired aplastic anemia. CD8+CD57+ cell expansion, shown by flow cytometry, had occurred in the patients selected for sequencing. Profiling of TCR beta VDJ combinations and CDR3 sequences used genomic DNA as template. Via MiXCR, TCRdb re-called the reads, giving one row per CDR3 protein. Here the sample spans roughly 100,000 distinct CDR3 sequences, less than 75% being singletons. Sequenced: sorted CD4+, CD8+, or CD8+CD57+ T cells (not recorded which) from PBMCs. Every receptor here comes from a human donor with aplastic anemia.

This chain connects TRBV7-2 to TRBJ1-2; the D is unclear. Per the germline V gene, CDR1 is SGHTA and CDR2 is FQGNSA. The V end lost 3 bases, the J end lost 8 bases, and 16 bases lay between the germline ends. The CDR3 loop spans 14 amino acids. CDR3 bases: TGTGCCAGCAGCTTTGGGAGTCTTGGCAGCGGCTACACCTTC. Its protein is CASSFGSLGSGYTF.

The chain uses TRBV19 and TRBJ1-5; 8 positions agree with TRBD1. The CDR3 has 15 residues. Trimming at V came to 5 bases and at J to 3 bases, leaving 6 bases not matched to a gene. Germline V gene data show CDR1 as LNHDA and CDR2 as SQIVND (reference sequence). The chain's CDR3 is CASSAQTGDNQPQHF. CDR3 nucleotide sequence: TGTGCCAGTAGTGCGCAGACAGGGGACAATCAGCCCCAGCATTTT.

The chain is built from TRBV10-2 and TRBJ1-2; TRBD1 is a possible D gene (5 bases). In germline, CDR1 is WSHSY, CDR2 SAAADI. Trimming stripped 9 bases from V and 7 bases from J, with 21 bases between. The CDR3 contains 14 residues. CDR3 DNA sequence: TGCGCCAGTGGGGAGGAGAGGGGAGTCCGTGGCTACACCTTC. Protein: CASGEERGVRGYTF.

This clonotype was found a few times. J is TRBJ2-7 and V is TRBV20-1, with D perhaps matching TRBD1 or TRBD2 (5 bases each). This CDR3 region has 15 residues. CDR1 DFQATT and CDR2 SNEGSKA come from the germline V gene (reference sequence). Trimming cost V 1 base and J 6 bases, with 19 bases left between them. In DNA form, the CDR3 reads TGCAGTGCTAGAGGGGGGATGCAGGGTCGGCGCGAGCAGTACTTC. Amino acid sequence: CSARGGMQGRREQYF.

As concerns this clonotype: The limits of the CDR3 on the DNA are not certain, so only TCRdb's listed CDR3 is given. This rearrangement joins TRBV4-3 to TRBJ2-3. 16 amino acids form the CDR3, both terminal residues included. Germline loops: CDR1 LGHNA, CDR2 YSLEER. The CDR3 spells CASSQDWARGSDTRYF.

V is TRBV5-1 and J is TRBJ1-2; D perhaps matches TRBD1 (6 bases). The CDR3 length is 15 residues. CDR1 and CDR2 from the germline V gene are SGHRS and YFSETQ. Trimming cost V 0 bases and J 3 bases, with 12 bases left between them. The CDR3 DNA reads as TGCGCCAGCAGCTTGGCTACAGGGTCGGACTATGGCTACACCTTC. Translating it yields CASSLATGSDYGYTF. The full variable domain, rest sourced from reference TRBV5-1 and TRBJ1-2, is KAGVTQTPRYLIKTRGQQVTLSCSPISGHRSVSWYQQTPGQGLQFLFEYFSETQRNKGNFPGRFSGRQFSNSRSEMNVSTLELGDSALYLCASSLATGSDYGYTFGSGTRLTVV.